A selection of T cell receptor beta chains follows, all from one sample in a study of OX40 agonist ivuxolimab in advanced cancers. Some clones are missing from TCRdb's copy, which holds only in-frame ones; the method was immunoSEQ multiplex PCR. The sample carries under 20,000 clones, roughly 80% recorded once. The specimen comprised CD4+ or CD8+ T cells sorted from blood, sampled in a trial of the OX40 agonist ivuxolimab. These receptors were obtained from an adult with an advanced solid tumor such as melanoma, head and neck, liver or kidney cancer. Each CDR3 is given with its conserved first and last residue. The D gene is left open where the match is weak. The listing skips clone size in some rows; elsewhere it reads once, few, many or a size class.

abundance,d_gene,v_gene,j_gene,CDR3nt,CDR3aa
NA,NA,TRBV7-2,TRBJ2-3,TGTGCCAGCACCCCCGTTCCGGGATCTAATACGCAGTATTTT,CASTPVPGSNTQYF
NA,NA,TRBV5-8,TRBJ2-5,TGTGCCAGCACCCGGACTGAGACCCAGTACTTC,CASTRTETQYF
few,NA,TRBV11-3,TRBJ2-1,TGTGCCAGCAGCTTAGGGCCAGGGCGCAATGAGCAGTTCTTC,CASSLGPGRNEQFF
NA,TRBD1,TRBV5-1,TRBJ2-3,TGCGCCAGCAGCCCTGGGACAGCCTCAGATACGCAGTATTTT,CASSPGTASDTQYF
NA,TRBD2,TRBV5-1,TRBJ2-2,TGCGCCAGCAGCTCGATAGGACTAGCGGGAGGAACCGGGGAGCTGTTTTTT,CASSSIGLAGGTGELFF
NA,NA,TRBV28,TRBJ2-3,TGTGCCAGCAGCTCCATATGGGCCTCTATCACAGATACGCAGTATTTT,CASSSIWASITDTQYF
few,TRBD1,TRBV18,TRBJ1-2,TGTGCCAGCTCTCTTCAGGGGGCAGGCTATGGCTACACCTTC,CASSLQGAGYGYTF
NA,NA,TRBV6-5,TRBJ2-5,TGTGCCAGCAGTTACGGGACAATGGGGACCCAGTACTTC,CASSYGTMGTQYF
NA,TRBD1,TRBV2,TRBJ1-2,TGTGCCGGAAAAGAGGCAGGGGGATGGAATGGCTACACCTTC,CAGKEAGGWNGYTF
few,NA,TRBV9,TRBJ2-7,TGTGCCAGCAGCGTAGCGTTTGGCGAGCAGTACTTC,CASSVAFGEQYF
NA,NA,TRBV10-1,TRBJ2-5,TGCGCCAGCAGTGAACATGTTGAAGAGACCCAGTACTTC,CASSEHVEETQYF
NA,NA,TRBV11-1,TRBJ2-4,TGTGCCAGCAGCTTAGAACCGGGCGCCAAAAACATTCAGTACTTC,CASSLEPGAKNIQYF
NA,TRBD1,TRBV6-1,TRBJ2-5,TGTGCCAGCAGTGAAAATACAGGGGCAGGGGAGACCCAGTACTTC,CASSENTGAGETQYF
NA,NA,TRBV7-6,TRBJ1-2,TGTGCCAGCAGCGTCGGAAAGACCTATGGCTACACCTTC,CASSVGKTYGYTF
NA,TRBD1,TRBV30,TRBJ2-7,TGTGCCTGTCTTCCGGGACAGGGTAAGAGCGAGCAGTACTTC,CACLPGQGKSEQYF
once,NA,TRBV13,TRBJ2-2,TGTGCCAGCAGCTTAGGCCTAACCGCGACTAGAAACACCGGGGAGCTGTTTTTT,CASSLGLTATRNTGELFF
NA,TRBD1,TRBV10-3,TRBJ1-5,TGTGCCATCAGTGAGGAAGGGGGCGGGAATCAGCCCCAGCATTTT,CAISEEGGGNQPQHF
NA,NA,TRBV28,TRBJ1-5,TGTGCCAGCAGTTTTACCCGCGGTCAGCCCCAGCATTTT,CASSFTRGQPQHF
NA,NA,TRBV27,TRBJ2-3,TGTGCCAGCAGTTTTCATGGGGAAGATACGCAGTATTTT,CASSFHGEDTQYF
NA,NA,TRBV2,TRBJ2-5,TGTGCCAGCAGCCACGGGCGGGACTACCAAGAGACCCAGTACTTC,CASSHGRDYQETQYF
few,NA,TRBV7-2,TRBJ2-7,TGTGCCAGCAGCTTAGATACGAACGAGCAGTACTTC,CASSLDTNEQYF
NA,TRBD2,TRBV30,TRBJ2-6,TGTGCCTGGAGCTCGAGACTAGCGGGAGGGTCCCCATTGACTGGGGCCAACGTCCTGACTTTC,CAWSSRLAGGSPLTGANVLTF
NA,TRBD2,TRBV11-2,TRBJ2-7,TGTGCCAGCAGAGGAGGATTTGCGGGAGGGGGCTACGAGCAGTACTTC,CASRGGFAGGGYEQYF